One and the same sample provided the 15 T cell receptor beta chains below, sequenced in a study of CD4 and CD8 cells across lung adenocarcinoma regions. TCRdb re-derived calls from the PCR reads in MiXCR, one entry per CDR3 protein. The sample has some 22,000 distinct CDR3 sequences, more than 45% seen once. The sample was CD4+ T cells from the center of a lung tumor. The receptors come from a male donor with lung adenocarcinoma. The CD4 and CD8 labels of this study may be unreliable.

This clonotype was counted between two and nine times. The V call is TRBV6-5, the J call TRBJ1-1; possible D gene TRBD1, 6 bases. With 2 bases removed from V and 0 bases from J, the gap between germline ends came to 19 bases. The germline V gene encodes CDR1 MNHEY and CDR2 SVGAGI. CDR3 size: 18 residues. In DNA form, the CDR3 reads TGTGCCAGCAGTTACGCGTTCGGGGGGCTGGAGGTGAACACTGAAGCTTTCTTT. Protein: CASSYAFGGLEVNTEAFF.

The chain is built from TRBV27 and TRBJ2-1; D perhaps matches TRBD1 (6 bases). V lost 2 bases, J lost 3 bases, and 11 bases lay in between. CDR3 length: 15 residues. Germline V gene data show CDR1 as MNHEY and CDR2 as SMNVEV (reference sequence). CDR3 DNA: TGTGCCAGCAGTTTAACCGGGACAAACTACAATGAGCAGTTCTTC. It is translated as CASSLTGTNYNEQFF.

J is TRBJ2-5 and V is TRBV10-2, with D possibly TRBD1 on 6 matching bases. CDR3 length: 14 residues. Germline assignment: CDR1 WSHSY and CDR2 SAAADI. The V and J ends lost 6 bases and 4 bases respectively, with 15 bases between them. In DNA, the CDR3 is TGCGCCAGCAGCGCAGGGGAACAGAGAGAGACCCAGTACTTC. Translated, it gives CASSAGEQRETQYF.

This clonotype was recorded many times. V usage is TRBV6-1 and J usage is TRBJ1-2; the match to TRBD1 covers 9 bases. V trimming: 6 bases; J trimming: 2 bases; junction bases outside the gene matches: 7. Germline CDR1 MNHNS, CDR2 SASEGT. This CDR3 comprises 15 residues. The CDR3 protein is CASRGQGFVNYGYTF. CDR3 bases: TGTGCCAGCAGGGGACAGGGTTTTGTAAACTATGGCTACACCTTC.

J is TRBJ2-2 and V is TRBV20-1; possibly TRBD1 or TRBD2 for D (6 bases each). There are 14 residues in the CDR3. The germline gives CDR1 DFQATT, CDR2 SNEGSKA (reference sequence). Written as DNA, the CDR3 is TGCAGCAAGAAGGAGGGGGCGAACACCGGGGAGCTGTTTTTT. As protein: CSKKEGANTGELFF.

This chain links TRBV20-1 with TRBJ2-1; possibly TRBD2 for D (5 bases). This CDR3 is 17 amino acids long. Deletions cut 0 bases from V and 5 bases from J, with 20 bases between. The germline V gene has CDR1 DFQATT and CDR2 SNEGSKA (reference sequence). CDR3 coding DNA: TGCAGTGCTAGAGATATAATGTTCGCCGGGGTTGACAATGAGCAGTTCTTC. Its translation: CSARDIMFAGVDNEQFF.

To note about this clonotype: With a much larger clone just one base away, this may be a read error. V is TRBV6-4 and J is TRBJ2-1; 9 nucleotides match TRBD2. CDR1 is MRHNA, CDR2 SNTAGT, per germline. CDR3 length equals 14 residues. The CDR3 DNA follows: TGTGCCAGCAGTGATGGGCGGGAGGGCAGTGAGGAGTTCTTC. This encodes CASSDGREGSEEFF.

This clonotype is medium-sized within its sample. This chain joins TRBV6-5 and TRBJ2-1; perhaps TRBD2 as D (6 bases). There are 13 residues in the CDR3. The V end lost 6 bases, the J end lost 10 bases, and 16 bases lay between the germline ends. Germline V gene sequence: CDR1 MNHEY, CDR2 SVGAGI. The CDR3 protein is CASSYRETYEQFF. For the CDR3, the DNA is TGTGCCAGCAGCTACCGGGAGACCTACGAGCAGTTCTTC.

Remarks on this clonotype: Its ends do not fully match the called genes, so a read error is possible. The chain joins TRBV27 to TRBJ2-3; possibly TRBD2 for D (5 bases). CDR3 length: 16 residues. Germline V gives CDR1 MNHEY, CDR2 SMNVEV (reference sequence). The CDR3 DNA reads as TGTGCCAGCAGGGCGCTCGGCGGGCGTGCCAAGGATACCCAGTATTTT. Translation: CASRALGGRAKDTQYF.

The chain couples TRBV25-1 to TRBJ2-5; D could derive from TRBD1 or TRBD2 (6 bases each). V was trimmed by 1 base and J by 2 bases, leaving 14 bases between them. This CDR3 contains 16 residues. Germline CDR1 reads MGHDK; CDR2 reads SYGVNS. CDR3 amino acids: CASSELRRGRQETQYF. CDR3 in DNA: TGTGCCAGCAGTGAATTAAGGAGGGGGAGACAAGAGACCCAGTACTTC. Full variable domain (remainder filled in from reference TRBV25-1 and TRBJ2-5): EADIYQTPRYLVIGTGKKITLECSQTMGHDKMYWYQQDPGMELHLIHYSYGVNSTEKGDLSSESTVSRIRTEHFPLTLESARPSHTSQYLCASSELRRGRQETQYFGPGTRLLVL.

This clonotype showed up many times. This chain joins TRBV15 and TRBJ2-5; 8 positions agree with TRBD2. The DNA end is more similar to TRBJ2-7, so the J call may be wrong. The CDR3 sequence is 15 residues long. In germline, CDR1 is LNHNV, CDR2 YYDKDF (reference sequence). In DNA form, the CDR3 reads TGTGCCACCAGCAGTTCCGCGGGAGGATCCTACGAGCAGTACTTC. Residues: CATSSSAGGSYEQYF.

CDR3 region: CARSQAGKDTQYF. The DNA for the CDR3 is TGCGCCAGGAGTCAGGCAGGCAAAGACACGCAGTACTTC. The chain couples TRBV10-1 to TRBJ2-4, with unresolved D. In germline, CDR1 is WNHNN, CDR2 SYGVQD (reference sequence). The CDR3 runs 13 residues. Trimming removed 9 bases from V and 13 bases from J, with 22 bases in between.

The chain employs TRBV11-1 and TRBJ2-1; 11 bases line up with TRBD2. V was clipped by 2 bases and J by 8 bases; unmatched bases: 14. CDR1 is SGHAT and CDR2 is FQDESV in the germline V gene (reference sequence). CDR3 size: 18 residues. CDR3 sequence reads: CASSLFFHVASGRHEQFF. DNA for the CDR3: TGTGCCAGCAGCTTATTTTTCCATGTGGCTAGCGGGAGGCATGAGCAGTTCTTC.

The rearrangement uses TRBV6-1 and TRBJ2-3; 8 bases fit TRBD2. Germline CDR1 and CDR2: MNHNS and SASEGT. The CDR3 is 14 residues long. This chain's CDR3 is CGGRGTSGKNIQYF. For the CDR3, the DNA is TGTGGCGGCAGGGGCACTAGCGGCAAAAACATTCAGTATTTT.

This chain links TRBV11-2 with TRBJ2-1; TRBD2 agrees at 10 bases. The junction had 6 bases not matched to a gene; V was cut back by 4 bases and J by 3 bases. The CDR3 is 16 amino acids. Germline V lookup: CDR1 SGHAT, CDR2 FQNNGV. The CDR3 region is CASSYSSGSGYNEQFF. The CDR3 DNA sequence: TGTGCCAGCAGCTACTCTAGCGGGAGCGGCTACAATGAGCAGTTCTTC.